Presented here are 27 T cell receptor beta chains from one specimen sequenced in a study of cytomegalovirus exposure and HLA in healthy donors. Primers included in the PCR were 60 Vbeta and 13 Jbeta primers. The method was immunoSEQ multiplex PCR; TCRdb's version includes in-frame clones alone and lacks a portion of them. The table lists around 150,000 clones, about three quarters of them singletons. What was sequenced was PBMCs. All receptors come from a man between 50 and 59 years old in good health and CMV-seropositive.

CDR3 sequence: CSVERVSSGNTIYF. The CDR3 DNA follows: TGCAGCGTTGAGAGGGTCAGCTCTGGAAACACCATATATTTT. The genes are TRBV29-1 and TRBJ1-3; the D is unclear. The CDR3 has 14 residues. With 3 bases removed from V and 0 bases from J, the gap between germline ends came to 9 bases. Germline V gene sequence: CDR1 SQVTM, CDR2 ANQGSEA.

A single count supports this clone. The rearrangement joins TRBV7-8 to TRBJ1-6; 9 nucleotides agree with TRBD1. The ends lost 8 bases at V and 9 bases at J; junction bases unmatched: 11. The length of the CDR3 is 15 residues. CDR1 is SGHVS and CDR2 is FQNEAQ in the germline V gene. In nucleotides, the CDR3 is TGTGCCAGCTCCTCCGCGGGACAGGGAATTTCACCCCTCCACTTT. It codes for CASSSAGQGISPLHF.

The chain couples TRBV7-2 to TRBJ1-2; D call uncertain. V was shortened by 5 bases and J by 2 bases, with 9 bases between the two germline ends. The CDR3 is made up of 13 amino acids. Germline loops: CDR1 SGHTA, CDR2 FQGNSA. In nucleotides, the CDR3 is TGTGCCAGCAGCCCCGCGGAAAACTATGGCTACACCTTC. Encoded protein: CASSPAENYGYTF.

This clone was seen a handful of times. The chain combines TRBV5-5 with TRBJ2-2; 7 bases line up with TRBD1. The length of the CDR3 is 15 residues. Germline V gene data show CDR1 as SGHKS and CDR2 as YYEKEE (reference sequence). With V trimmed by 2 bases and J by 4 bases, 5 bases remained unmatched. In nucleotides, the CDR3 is TGTGCCAGCAGCTTTAGGACAGGAGTCACCGGGGAGCTGTTTTTT. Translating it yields CASSFRTGVTGELFF.

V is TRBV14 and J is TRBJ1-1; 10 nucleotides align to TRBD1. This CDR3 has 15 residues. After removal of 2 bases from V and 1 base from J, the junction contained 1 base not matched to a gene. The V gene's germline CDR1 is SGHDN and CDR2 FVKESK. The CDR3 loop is CASSQWTGGNTEAFF. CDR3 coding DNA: TGTGCCAGCAGCCAATGGACAGGGGGGAACACTGAAGCTTTCTTT.

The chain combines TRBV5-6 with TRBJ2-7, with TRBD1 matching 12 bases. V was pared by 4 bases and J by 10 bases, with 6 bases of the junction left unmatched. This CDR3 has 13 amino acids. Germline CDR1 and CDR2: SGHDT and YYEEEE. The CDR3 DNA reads TGTGCCAGCAGCGGGGGGACAGGGGGCGAACAGTACTTC. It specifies CASSGGTGGEQYF.

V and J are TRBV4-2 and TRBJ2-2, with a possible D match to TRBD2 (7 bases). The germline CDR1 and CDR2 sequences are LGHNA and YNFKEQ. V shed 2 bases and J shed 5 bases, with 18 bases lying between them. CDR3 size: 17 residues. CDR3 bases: TGTGCCAGCAGCCAATGGGGGGGCGGGGGACAAACCGGGGAGCTGTTTTTT. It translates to CASSQWGGGGQTGELFF.

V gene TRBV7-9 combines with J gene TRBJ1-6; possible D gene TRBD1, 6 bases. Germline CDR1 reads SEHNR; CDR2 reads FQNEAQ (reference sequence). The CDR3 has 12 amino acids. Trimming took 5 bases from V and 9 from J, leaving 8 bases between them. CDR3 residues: CASSPQGSPLHF. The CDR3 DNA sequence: TGTGCCAGCAGCCCACAGGGTTCACCCCTCCACTTT.

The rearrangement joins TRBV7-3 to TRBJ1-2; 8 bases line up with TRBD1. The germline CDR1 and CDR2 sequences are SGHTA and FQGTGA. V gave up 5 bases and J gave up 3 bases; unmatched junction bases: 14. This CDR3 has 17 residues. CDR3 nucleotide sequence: TGTGCCAGCAGCCCGCCGCAGGACAGGGAGAGCGACTATGGCTACACCTTC. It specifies CASSPPQDRESDYGYTF.

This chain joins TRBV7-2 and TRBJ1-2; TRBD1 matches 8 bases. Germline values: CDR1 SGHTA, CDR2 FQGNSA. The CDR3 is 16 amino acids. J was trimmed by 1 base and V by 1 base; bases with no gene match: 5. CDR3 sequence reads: CASSLGGQGFNYGYTF. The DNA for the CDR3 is TGTGCCAGCAGCTTAGGTGGACAGGGATTTAACTATGGCTACACCTTC.

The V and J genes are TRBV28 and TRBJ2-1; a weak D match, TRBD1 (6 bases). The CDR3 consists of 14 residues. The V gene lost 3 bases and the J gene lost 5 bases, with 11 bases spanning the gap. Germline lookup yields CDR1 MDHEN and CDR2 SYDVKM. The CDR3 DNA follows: TGTGCCAGCAGTTTTGCCGGGACAAACAATGAGCAGTTCTTC. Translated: CASSFAGTNNEQFF. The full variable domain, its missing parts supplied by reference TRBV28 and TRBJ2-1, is DVKVTQSSRYLVKRTGEKVFLECVQDMDHENMFWYRQDPGLGLRLIYFSYDVKMKEKGDIPEGYSVSREKKERFSLILESASTNQTSMYLCASSFAGTNNEQFFGPGTRLTVL.

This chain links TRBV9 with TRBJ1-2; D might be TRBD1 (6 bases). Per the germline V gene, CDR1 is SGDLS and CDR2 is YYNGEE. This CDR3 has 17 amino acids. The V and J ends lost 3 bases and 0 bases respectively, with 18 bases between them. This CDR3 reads CASSDPRTEISNYGYTF. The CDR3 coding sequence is TGTGCCAGCAGCGATCCCAGGACAGAGATTTCTAACTATGGCTACACCTTC.

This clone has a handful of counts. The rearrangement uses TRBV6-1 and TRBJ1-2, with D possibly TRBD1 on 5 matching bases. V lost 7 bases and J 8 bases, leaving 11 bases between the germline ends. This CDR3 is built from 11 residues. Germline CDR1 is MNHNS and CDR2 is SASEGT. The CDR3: CASTRVQGYTF. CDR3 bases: TGTGCCAGCACCAGGGTTCAGGGCTACACCTTC.

DNA for the CDR3: TGTGCCAGCAGCTTAGGACTAGCGGTGCAGTTCTTC. Protein sequence: CASSLGLAVQFF. V and J are TRBV7-8 and TRBJ2-1; 9 bases line up with TRBD2. This CDR3 region has 12 residues. Per the germline V gene, CDR1 is SGHVS and CDR2 is FQNEAQ. J lost 12 bases, V lost 1 base, and 1 base had no gene match.

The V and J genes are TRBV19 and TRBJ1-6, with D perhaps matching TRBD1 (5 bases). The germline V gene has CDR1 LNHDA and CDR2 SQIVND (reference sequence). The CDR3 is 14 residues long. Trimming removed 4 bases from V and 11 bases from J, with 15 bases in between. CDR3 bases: TGTGCCAGTAGTAAGGAGCAGGGAACGACACCCCTCCACTTT. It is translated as CASSKEQGTTPLHF.

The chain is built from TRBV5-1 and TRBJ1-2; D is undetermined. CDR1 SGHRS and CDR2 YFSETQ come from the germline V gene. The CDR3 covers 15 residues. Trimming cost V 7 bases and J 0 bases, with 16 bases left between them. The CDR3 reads CASHLGDIANYGYTF. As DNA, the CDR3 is TGCGCCAGCCATCTTGGTGATATAGCTAACTATGGCTACACCTTC.

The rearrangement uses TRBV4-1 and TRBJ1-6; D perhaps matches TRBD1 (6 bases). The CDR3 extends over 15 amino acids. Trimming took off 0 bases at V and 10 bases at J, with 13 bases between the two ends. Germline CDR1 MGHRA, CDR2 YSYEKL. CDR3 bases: TGCGCCAGCAGCCAAGAATACAGGGCGAGCTCACCCCTCCACTTT. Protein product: CASSQEYRASSPLHF.

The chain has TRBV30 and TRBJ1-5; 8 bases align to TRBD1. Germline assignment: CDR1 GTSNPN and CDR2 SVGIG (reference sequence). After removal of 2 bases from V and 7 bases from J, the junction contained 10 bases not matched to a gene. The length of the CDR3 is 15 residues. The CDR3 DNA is TGTGCCTGGAGTTTTGCAGGGGGCCGGGGACAGCCCCAGCATTTT. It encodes CAWSFAGGRGQPQHF.

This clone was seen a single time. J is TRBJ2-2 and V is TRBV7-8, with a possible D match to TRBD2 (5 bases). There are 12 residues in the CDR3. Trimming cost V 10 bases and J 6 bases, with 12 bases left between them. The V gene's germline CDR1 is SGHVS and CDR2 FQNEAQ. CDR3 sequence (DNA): TGTGCCACCAACGTGGGAGCCGGGGAGCTGTTTTTT. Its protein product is CATNVGAGELFF.

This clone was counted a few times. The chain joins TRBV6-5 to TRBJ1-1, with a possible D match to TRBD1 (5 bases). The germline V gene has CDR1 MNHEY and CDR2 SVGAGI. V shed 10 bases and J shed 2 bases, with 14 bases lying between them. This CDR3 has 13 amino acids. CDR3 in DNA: TGTGCCACCCGGGAGACAGTAAACACTGAAGCTTTCTTT. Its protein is CATRETVNTEAFF.

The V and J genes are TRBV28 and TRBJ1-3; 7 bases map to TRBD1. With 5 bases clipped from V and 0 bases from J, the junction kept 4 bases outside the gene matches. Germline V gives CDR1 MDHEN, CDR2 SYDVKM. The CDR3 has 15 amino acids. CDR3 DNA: TGTGCCAGCAGTGCCCGGGACAGCTCTGGAAACACCATATATTTT. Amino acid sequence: CASSARDSSGNTIYF.

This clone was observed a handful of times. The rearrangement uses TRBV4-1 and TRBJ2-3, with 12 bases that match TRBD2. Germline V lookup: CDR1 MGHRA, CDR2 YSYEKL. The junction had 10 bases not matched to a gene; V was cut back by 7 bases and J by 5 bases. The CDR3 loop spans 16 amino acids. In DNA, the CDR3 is TGCGCCAGCACCCCAACTAGCGGGGGGATGGTAGATACGCAGTATTTT. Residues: CASTPTSGGMVDTQYF.

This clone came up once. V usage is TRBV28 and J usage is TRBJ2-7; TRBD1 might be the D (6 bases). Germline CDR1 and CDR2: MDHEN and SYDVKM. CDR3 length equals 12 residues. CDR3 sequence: CATQGQGYEQYF. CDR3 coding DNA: TGTGCTACTCAGGGGCAGGGGTACGAGCAGTACTTC.

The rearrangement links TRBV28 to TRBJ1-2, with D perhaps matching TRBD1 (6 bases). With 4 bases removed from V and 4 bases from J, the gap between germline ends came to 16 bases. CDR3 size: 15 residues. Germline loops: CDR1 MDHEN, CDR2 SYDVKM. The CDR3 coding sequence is TGTGCCAGCAGTTGGGGCAGGGGTAGGCCCTATGGCTACACCTTC. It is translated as CASSWGRGRPYGYTF.

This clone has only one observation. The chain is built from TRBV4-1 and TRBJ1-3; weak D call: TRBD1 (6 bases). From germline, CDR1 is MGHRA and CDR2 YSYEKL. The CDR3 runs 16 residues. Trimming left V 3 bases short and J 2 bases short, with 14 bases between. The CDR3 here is CASSQVGRTAGNTIYF. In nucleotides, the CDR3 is TGCGCCAGCAGCCAGGTCGGAAGGACAGCTGGAAACACCATATATTTT.

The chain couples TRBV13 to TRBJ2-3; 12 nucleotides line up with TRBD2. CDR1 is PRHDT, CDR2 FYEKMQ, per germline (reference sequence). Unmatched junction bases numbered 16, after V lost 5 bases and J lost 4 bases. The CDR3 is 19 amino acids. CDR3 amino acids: CASSQPRTSGALHSDTQYF. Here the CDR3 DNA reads TGTGCCAGCAGCCAGCCCCGGACTAGCGGGGCCCTACACTCAGATACGCAGTATTTT.

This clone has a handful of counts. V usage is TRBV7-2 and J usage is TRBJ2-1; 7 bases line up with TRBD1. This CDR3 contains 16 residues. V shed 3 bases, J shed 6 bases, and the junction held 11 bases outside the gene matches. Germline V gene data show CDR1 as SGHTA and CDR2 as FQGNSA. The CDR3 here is CASSFRQGPNVNEQFF. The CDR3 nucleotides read TGTGCCAGCAGCTTTAGACAGGGCCCCAACGTCAATGAGCAGTTCTTC. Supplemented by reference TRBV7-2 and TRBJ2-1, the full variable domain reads GAGVSQSPSNKVTEKGKDVELRCDPISGHTALYWYRQSLGQGLEFLIYFQGNSAPDKSGLPSDRFSAERTGGSVSTLTIQRTQQEDSAVYLCASSFRQGPNVNEQFFGPGTRLTVL.